Below are 28 T cell receptor beta chains sequenced from a single sample in a study of blood T cell repertoires in COVID-19. Sequencing was performed with immunoSEQ multiplex PCR; in TCRdb, only in-frame clones are kept and a portion is missing. This table holds tens of thousands of clones, 70% to 90% found once. The specimen sequenced was peripheral blood. All receptors come from a woman aged 60-75 years with active COVID-19.

This sequence joins TRBV3-1 (or the pseudogene TRBV3-2) and TRBJ1-1, with D possibly being TRBD1 (5 bases). With 5 bases removed from V and 6 bases from J, the gap between germline ends came to 22 bases. The CDR3 loop spans 16 amino acids. The germline V gene encodes CDR1 LGHDT and CDR2 YNNKEL (reference sequence). The CDR3 spells CASSSFGLGRDAEAFF. CDR3 DNA: TGTGCCAGCAGCTCCTTCGGCCTCGGGAGGGACGCTGAAGCTTTCTTT.

The J gene is TRBJ2-7, the V gene TRBV30; 7 bases agree with TRBD1. The CDR3 is 12 residues long. The germline CDR1 and CDR2 sequences are GTSNPN and SVGIG (reference sequence). The V segment lost 8 bases and the J segment 0 bases; nucleotides outside the gene matches: 4. In nucleotides, the CDR3 is TGTGCCGGCAACAGGGGCTCCTACGAGCAGTACTTC. Its translation is CAGNRGSYEQYF.

V and J are TRBV6-4 and TRBJ1-1; 7 bases are shared with TRBD1. The CDR3 extends over 12 amino acids. V shed 8 bases, J shed 7 bases, and the junction held 7 bases outside the gene matches. Germline assignment: CDR1 MRHNA and CDR2 SNTAGT. The CDR3 protein is CASRMGDSEAFF. CDR3 sequence (DNA): TGTGCCAGCCGGATGGGGGACAGTGAAGCTTTCTTT.

This chain connects TRBV5-8 to TRBJ1-5, with TRBD1 matching over 10 bases. CDR3 length: 15 amino acids. Germline CDR1 reads SGHTS; CDR2 reads YDEGEE. The trim removed 1 base at V and 7 bases at J, leaving 5 bases unmatched. CDR3 amino acids: CASSLRDRGRQPQHF. CDR3 nucleotide sequence: TGTGCCAGCAGCTTGCGGGACAGGGGCAGGCAGCCCCAGCATTTT.

The J gene is TRBJ2-1, the V gene TRBV14; 8 bases agree with TRBD1. This CDR3 contains 13 residues. Germline assignment: CDR1 SGHDN and CDR2 FVKESK. With V trimmed by 4 bases and J by 9 bases, 5 bases remained unmatched. CDR3 nucleotides: TGTGCCAGCAGCCCCAGGGGACAGGCTGAGCAGTTCTTC. Its protein product is CASSPRGQAEQFF.

The V call is TRBV7-8, the J call TRBJ1-1, with 7 bases aligning to TRBD1. Germline values: CDR1 SGHVS, CDR2 FQNEAQ. V lost 4 bases, J lost 4 bases, and 6 bases stayed unmatched. The CDR3 runs 14 residues. This chain's CDR3 is CASSSRTGPTEAFF. The CDR3 DNA sequence: TGTGCCAGCAGCTCGAGGACAGGCCCCACTGAAGCTTTCTTT.

The CDR3 sequence: CASSLVAGKQETQYF. As DNA, the CDR3 is TGTGCCAGCAGCTTAGTTGCAGGAAAACAAGAGACCCAGTACTTC. This chain uses TRBV11-2 with TRBJ2-5; D not certain. Germline loops: CDR1 SGHAT, CDR2 FQNNGV. Trimming took off 1 base at V and 2 bases at J, with 11 bases between the two ends. This CDR3 is built from 15 residues.

The chain carries TRBV7-3 and TRBJ2-1; D is possibly TRBD1 (6 bases). Trimming left V 5 bases short and J 6 bases short, with 11 bases between. Germline loops: CDR1 SGHTA, CDR2 FQGTGA. This CDR3 contains 13 residues. The CDR3 sequence is CASSTVTGNEQFF. Written as DNA, the CDR3 is TGTGCCAGCAGCACGGTGACAGGCAATGAGCAGTTCTTC. The full variable domain, rest sourced from reference TRBV7-3 and TRBJ2-1, is GAGVSQTPSNKVTEKGKYVELRCDPISGHTALYWYRQSLGQGPEFLIYFQGTGAADDSGLPNDRFFAVRPEGSVSTLKIQRTERGDSAVYLCASSTVTGNEQFFGPGTRLTVL.

CDR3 loop: CAISEVGTGVGGYTF. The DNA of the CDR3 is TGTGCCATCAGTGAAGTCGGGACAGGAGTAGGGGGCTACACCTTC. J is TRBJ1-2 and V is TRBV10-3, with TRBD1 matching 8 bases. The CDR3 runs 15 residues. Germline trimming cut 3 bases from V and 8 bases from J; bases unmatched to any gene: 11. Germline V lookup: CDR1 ENHRY, CDR2 SYGVKD.

V and J are TRBV3-1 (or the pseudogene TRBV3-2) and TRBJ2-7; 8 bases are a match to TRBD2. Germline assignment: CDR1 LGHDT and CDR2 YNNKEL (reference sequence). With V trimmed by 0 bases and J by 1 base, 17 bases remained unmatched. The length of the CDR3 is 20 residues. Here the CDR3 DNA reads TGTGCCAGCAGCCAAGAAGGCGGGGGACTAGGGCCTTCAAGATCCTACGAGCAGTACTTC. Protein: CASSQEGGGLGPSRSYEQYF.

In regard to this clone: The junction shows a germline mismatch at one end, possibly a read error. The chain is built from TRBV5-6 and TRBJ1-5, with 11 bases aligning to TRBD1. The CDR3 is 15 amino acids. Germline V CDR1 and CDR2: SGHDT, YYEEEE. DNA for the CDR3: TGTGTCAGCAGCTGGGGACAGGGGGGGAATCAGCCCCAGCATTTT. This encodes CVSSWGQGGNQPQHF.

The chain joins TRBV4-3 to TRBJ1-2, with D perhaps matching TRBD1 (5 bases). The CDR3 is made up of 13 amino acids. V lost 5 bases to trimming and J lost 5 bases, with 12 bases between them. Germline V lookup: CDR1 LGHNA, CDR2 YSLEER. As DNA, the CDR3 is TGCGCCAGCAGCGCGCGGGGGGGTTATGGCTACACCTTC. Translated: CASSARGGYGYTF.

The gene calls are TRBV6-5 and TRBJ1-2; D unresolved. This CDR3 has 13 residues. The V and J ends lost 4 bases and 1 base respectively, with 7 bases between them. The germline gives CDR1 MNHEY, CDR2 SVGAGI. The CDR3 here is CASSLQLNYGYTF. In DNA, the CDR3 is TGTGCCAGCAGTTTACAGCTTAACTATGGCTACACCTTC.

This chain uses TRBV9 with TRBJ2-3, with D maybe TRBD2 (6 bases). CDR1 SGDLS and CDR2 YYNGEE come from the germline V gene. V gave up 2 bases and J gave up 4 bases, with 23 bases separating them. The CDR3 is 18 amino acids. The CDR3 bases are TGTGCCAGCAGCGTGACCGCGTTCAACCTGGGGGGACCAGATACGCAGTATTTT. Its translation: CASSVTAFNLGGPDTQYF.

For the CDR3, the DNA is TGTGCCAGCAGATCGGGACAGGCAACTAGACGCTACACCTTC. Protein: CASRSGQATRRYTF. This sequence joins TRBV6-6 and TRBJ1-2; 8 positions agree with TRBD1. J was trimmed by 9 bases and V by 6 bases; bases with no gene match: 12. This CDR3 has 14 residues. CDR1 and CDR2 from the germline V gene are MNHNY and SVGAGI (reference sequence).

The chain couples TRBV6-6 to TRBJ2-3; 9 bases are a match to TRBD2. The CDR3 runs to 15 residues. CDR1 and CDR2 (germline): MNHNY, SVGAGI (reference sequence). V trimming: 6 bases; J trimming: 1 base; junction bases outside the gene matches: 5. The CDR3 region is CASRESGGRTDTQYF. CDR3 sequence (DNA): TGTGCCAGCAGGGAAAGCGGGGGGCGCACAGATACGCAGTATTTT.

V usage is TRBV5-1 and J usage is TRBJ2-7, with D perhaps matching TRBD2 (6 bases). V lost 0 bases, J lost 2 bases, and 15 bases lay in between. In germline, CDR1 is SGHRS, CDR2 YFSETQ. The CDR3 is 16 residues long. The CDR3 DNA reads TGCGCCAGCAGCTTGGTTTGGGGGGATCCTGCCTACGAGCAGTACTTC. This codes for CASSLVWGDPAYEQYF.

The sample holds one count of this clone. J is TRBJ1-2 and V is TRBV7-8; D is undetermined. Germline-derived CDR1 and CDR2 are SGHVS and FQNEAQ. The CDR3 is 16 residues long. Trimming removed 2 bases at V and 3 bases at J, with 16 bases between. The CDR3, as DNA: TGTGCCAGCAGCTTATATTTCGACACCAAGTACTATGGCTACACCTTC. The encoded protein is CASSLYFDTKYYGYTF.

The chain uses TRBV10-3 and TRBJ1-2; 12 nucleotides line up with TRBD1. The V segment lost 8 bases and the J segment 8 bases; nucleotides outside the gene matches: 12. The CDR3 totals 15 residues. Germline V lookup: CDR1 ENHRY, CDR2 SYGVKD. The CDR3 bases are TGTGCCATCGGCTTAATGGGACAGGGGGCAGGCGGCTACACCTTC. This translates into CAIGLMGQGAGGYTF.

The CDR3: CASSVRAAENTEAFF. CDR3 nucleotides: TGTGCCAGCAGCGTAAGGGCAGCGGAGAACACTGAAGCTTTCTTT. The rearrangement links TRBV9 to TRBJ1-1; D gene unclear. Germline V gene sequence: CDR1 SGDLS, CDR2 YYNGEE. V dropped 1 base and J dropped 1 base, with 11 bases sitting between them. The CDR3 spans 15 residues.

The rearrangement links TRBV3-1 (or the pseudogene TRBV3-2) to TRBJ2-5; D ambiguous. This CDR3 region has 12 residues. CDR1 and CDR2 (germline): LGHDT, YNNKEL (reference sequence). Trimming left V 2 bases short and J 4 bases short, with 5 bases between. The chain's CDR3 is CASSQLLETQYF. CDR3 DNA: TGTGCCAGCAGCCAATTACTAGAGACCCAGTACTTC.

This clone was seen more than once but under ten times. The chain couples TRBV5-6 to TRBJ1-5; D gene unclear. The CDR3 sequence is 12 residues long. The germline V gene encodes CDR1 SGHDT and CDR2 YYEEEE. Trimming removed 2 bases from V and 2 bases from J, with 2 bases in between. The CDR3 DNA follows: TGTGCCAGCAGCTTCGGCAATCAGCCCCAGCATTTT. This translates into CASSFGNQPQHF.

A single count supports this clone. This chain connects TRBV6-5 to TRBJ1-2; 11 positions agree with TRBD1. Germline V gene sequence: CDR1 MNHEY, CDR2 SVGAGI. CDR3 size: 14 residues. Trimming removed 8 bases from V and 4 bases from J; junction bases left unmatched: 6. CDR3: CASVGQGASYGYTF. CDR3 nucleotides: TGTGCCAGCGTCGGACAGGGGGCGAGCTATGGCTACACCTTC.

The chain is built from TRBV15 and TRBJ2-1; possibly TRBD2 for D (5 bases). Germline CDR1 reads LNHNV; CDR2 reads YYDKDF (reference sequence). Trimming removed 4 bases from V and 7 bases from J, with 11 bases in between. CDR3 length: 13 amino acids. The CDR3 nucleotides read TGTGCCACCAGCAAGTTGGGGAGAAATGAGCAGTTCTTC. The encoded protein is CATSKLGRNEQFF. The whole variable domain, filled in from reference TRBV15 and TRBJ2-1, reads DAMVIQNPRYQVTQFGKPVTLSCSQTLNHNVMYWYQQKSSQAPKLLFHYYDKDFNNEADTPDNFQSRRPNTSFCFLDIRSPGLGDTAMYLCATSKLGRNEQFFGPGTRLTVL.

The gene calls are TRBV9 and TRBJ1-2, with 10 nucleotides matching TRBD1. The CDR3 spans 15 residues. Germline V gives CDR1 SGDLS, CDR2 YYNGEE. The trim removed 3 bases at V and 4 bases at J, leaving 6 bases unmatched. The CDR3 here is CASSAGQGDVYGYTF. The CDR3 DNA sequence: TGTGCCAGCAGCGCCGGACAGGGGGACGTCTATGGCTACACCTTC.

J is TRBJ2-3 and V is TRBV5-1; D gene ambiguous. The germline gives CDR1 SGHRS, CDR2 YFSETQ. This CDR3 has 15 amino acids. V was shortened by 5 bases and J by 6 bases, with 19 bases between the two germline ends. CDR3 in amino acids: CASSSILVSLDTQYF. The CDR3 bases are TGCGCCAGCAGTTCTATACTGGTCTCCCTCGATACGCAGTATTTT.

This rearrangement joins TRBV4-1 to TRBJ2-1; D might be TRBD2 (5 bases). CDR3 size: 13 residues. Trimming cost V 4 bases and J 3 bases, with 7 bases left between them. Germline loops: CDR1 MGHRA, CDR2 YSYEKL. CDR3 loop: CASSRTSYNEQFF. CDR3 coding DNA: TGCGCCAGCAGCCGAACTAGCTACAATGAGCAGTTCTTC.

The rearrangement uses TRBV9 and TRBJ2-2; D is undetermined. The germline V gene encodes CDR1 SGDLS and CDR2 YYNGEE. This CDR3 has 14 residues. With 0 bases removed from V and 2 bases from J, the gap between germline ends came to 5 bases. CDR3 in DNA: TGTGCCAGCAGCGTAGAGACTAACACCGGGGAGCTGTTTTTT. Amino acids: CASSVETNTGELFF.